This is a list of T cell receptor beta chains from one sample in a study of T-cell reconstitution after alpha-beta-depleted transplantation in children. MiXCR was run by TCRdb on the PCR reads, yielding one entry per CDR3 protein. The repertoire holds 700,000 to 950,000 distinct CDR3 sequences, with roughly 15% as singletons. Material: PBMCs, mostly from graft donor cells, obtained 360 days after TCRalphabeta/CD19-depleted stem cell transplant. The receptors here all came from a male patient between 10 and 17 years old who had a stem cell transplant for acute lymphoblastic leukemia, so the T cells may come from the graft donor. The conserved cysteine and the conserved F or W are not part of the CDR3 here.

CDR3	length	J	V
ASSDLKGYNEQF	12	TRBJ2-1	TRBV2
ASSENPSVAEQY	12	TRBJ2-7	TRBV25-1
ASSLAGMGYEQY	12	TRBJ2-7	TRBV7-2
ASTLAHNEQF	10	TRBJ2-1	TRBV10-2
ASSLDMGQYNEQF	13	TRBJ2-1	TRBV5-1
ASSQAPGEETQY	12	TRBJ2-5	TRBV4-1
ASSVNRGESTDTQY	14	TRBJ2-3	TRBV9
ASSSNPLVSTEAF	13	TRBJ1-1	TRBV6-1
SASRPPPY	8	TRBJ2-7	TRBV20-1
ASSQIFLGCQH	11	TRBJ1-5	TRBV14